This T cell receptor beta chain was obtained from a study of CD8 T cells in ankylosing spondylitis. There are a few counts of this clonotype. Its cognate antigen is unknown. Unmatched junction bases numbered 4, after V lost 3 bases and J lost 2 bases. Germline CDR1 is SEHNR and CDR2 is FQNEAQ (reference sequence). The CDR3 extends over 15 amino acids. By quantitative 5'-RACE with molecular barcodes, the TCR beta libraries were made. TCRdb reprocessed the 5' RACE reads with MiXCR, giving one entry per CDR3 protein. The repertoire holds 300,000 to 400,000 distinct CDR3 sequences, with 14% to 15% as singletons. General study results and limits: Peripheral blood held disease-linked clones only at relatively low frequency, and these were CD8+.

V usage is TRBV7-9 and J usage is TRBJ1-2; 9 bases map to TRBD1. Sequencing was done on a sample of blood, either unsorted or a sorted T cell fraction (not recorded which). This sequence originates from a male donor with ankylosing spondylitis or in good health (not recorded which). The CDR3 DNA is TGTGCCAGCAGCTTGGGACAGGGATCGAACTATGGCTACACCTTC. It translates to CASSLGQGSNYGYTF.